Listed below are T cell receptor beta chains from one sample, sequenced in a study of blood T cell repertoires in COVID-19. The table came from immunoSEQ multiplex PCR; TCRdb's copy has only in-frame clones and leaves some out. In the table there are 80,000 or so clones, roughly nine tenths of which are singletons. The source material was peripheral blood. Source of these receptors: a man aged 45 to 65 with acute or convalescent COVID-19. Both conserved end residues are part of each CDR3. D genes are given only for firm matches. The size of a clone is reported for some rows only, either as once, few or many, or as a class for expanded clones.

j_gene	len	abundance	d_gene	v_gene	CDR3nt	CDR3aa
TRBJ2-3	14	.	TRBD1	TRBV7-3	TGTGCCAGCAGCTTCGGGACAGGGTCAGATACGCAGTATTTT	CASSFGTGSDTQYF
TRBJ1-6	15	.	.	TRBV19	TGTGCCAGTAGTACGGAGAGCTCCTATAATTCACCCCTCCACTTT	CASSTESSYNSPLHF
TRBJ1-1	14	.	.	TRBV3-1/TRBV3-2	TGTGCCAGCAGCCAAGACCGAGGACTCACTGAAGCTTTCTTT	CASSQDRGLTEAFF
TRBJ1-5	15	.	.	TRBV19	TGTGCCAGTAGTATAGTGGGCAGGAGCAATCAGCCCCAGCATTTT	CASSIVGRSNQPQHF
TRBJ1-1	11	.	.	TRBV28	TGTGCCAGCCAAATTAACACTGAAGCTTTCTTT	CASQINTEAFF
TRBJ1-1	15	.	TRBD1	TRBV2	TGTGCCAGCAGCCAAGGGACAGGGGTCCTCGCTGAAGCTTTCTTT	CASSQGTGVLAEAFF
TRBJ1-5	12	once	.	TRBV6-6	TGTGCCAGCAGTTACCCGGATCAGCCCCAGCATTTT	CASSYPDQPQHF
TRBJ2-7	15	.	.	TRBV28	TGTGCCAGCAGTTGGGACACCGTACGTGAGAGGGAGCAGTACTTC	CASSWDTVREREQYF
TRBJ2-2	13	.	.	TRBV6-1	TGTGCCAGCAGTGAACGGTTTGAGGGGGAGCTGTTTTTT	CASSERFEGELFF
TRBJ1-1	11	.	.	TRBV11-2	TGTGCCAGCAGCTACTCAGGGGAAGCTTTCTTT	CASSYSGEAFF
TRBJ2-7	13	.	.	TRBV3-1/TRBV3-2	TGTGCCAGCTCTGGACAGAACGGCTACGAGCAGTACTTC	CASSGQNGYEQYF